This is a list of T cell receptor beta chains from one sample in a study of CD8 T cells in ankylosing spondylitis. TCRdb analysed the 5' RACE reads with MiXCR anew, one entry per CDR3 protein. The sample lists more than 500,000 distinct CDR3 sequences, approximately 5% occurring once. Specimen: blood, either unsorted or a sorted T cell fraction (not recorded which). These TCRs come from a male donor with ankylosing spondylitis. The CDR3 runs from the conserved cysteine through the conserved F or W. Fields, in order: CDR3 protein, CDR3 DNA, clone size, D gene, J gene, V gene. D genes are given only for firm matches. Clone size is given for some rows only: seen once, a few or many times, or a class if the clone is expanded.

CASSDLDGSYNEQFF TGTGCCAGCAGTGACCTGGACGGCTCCTACAATGAGCAGTTCTTC many . TRBJ2-1 TRBV6-1
CASSHFVAGGRTDTQYF TGCGCCAGCAGCCATTTTGTAGCGGGAGGGCGCACAGATACGCAGTATTTT many TRBD2 TRBJ2-3 TRBV4-3
CASSSTQRGAYNEQFF TGTGCCAGCAGTTCGACACAGCGTGGGGCCTACAATGAGCAGTTCTTC . . TRBJ2-1 TRBV5-6
CASSFGTGGVYEQFF TGTGCCAGCAGTTTTGGGACAGGGGGAGTCTATGAGCAGTTCTTC few TRBD1 TRBJ2-1 TRBV12-3/TRBV12-4
CATQGNSGEKLFF TGTGCCACCCAAGGGAATTCGGGGGAAAAACTGTTTTTT many . TRBJ1-4 TRBV10-3
CSASKHTGELFF TGCAGTGCTAGCAAGCACACCGGGGAGCTGTTTTTT many . TRBJ2-2 TRBV20-1
CASSSGHSESPLHF TGCGCCAGCAGCTCTGGACATAGTGAGTCACCCCTCCACTTT few . TRBJ1-6 TRBV5-1
CASSFGRGAPRITEAFF TGTGCCAGCAGCTTCGGTCGAGGGGCGCCTCGAATCACTGAAGCTTTCTTT many . TRBJ1-1 TRBV5-6
CASSSGLAGTYEQYF TGTGCCAGCAGCTCCGGACTAGCGGGCACCTACGAGCAGTACTTC few TRBD2 TRBJ2-7 TRBV7-2
CASSFLGTPPRDTQYF TGTGCCAGCAGTTTTCTCGGGACTCCGCCACGGGATACGCAGTATTTT many . TRBJ2-3 TRBV9
CSASLGYTF TGCAGTGCTAGTCTTGGCTACACCTTC many . TRBJ1-2 TRBV20-1
CSVEIGTDTQYF TGCAGCGTTGAGATCGGTACAGATACGCAGTATTTT many . TRBJ2-3 TRBV29-1
CANSQDRKRRVYF TGCGCCAACAGCCAAGATCGGAAGCGGCGGGTGTACTTC . . TRBJ2-5 TRBV4-1
CSASRGRAYNEQFF TGCAGTGCCTCGAGGGGTAGGGCCTACAATGAGCAGTTCTTC many . TRBJ2-1 TRBV20-1
CASTYGTGGHHEQYF TGTGCCAGCACGTACGGGACAGGGGGCCACCACGAGCAGTACTTC many TRBD1 TRBJ2-7 TRBV4-2
CASTFGGWDSNQPQHF TGTGCCAGCACCTTTGGGGGTTGGGATAGCAATCAGCCCCAGCATTTT many . TRBJ1-5 TRBV6-2/TRBV6-3
CASSQPQGVNSGANVLTF TGCGCCAGCAGCCAACCACAGGGGGTAAATTCTGGGGCCAACGTCCTGACTTTC few TRBD1 TRBJ2-6 TRBV4-1
CSAKRRNTEAFF TGCAGTGCTAAACGAAGGAACACTGAAGCTTTCTTT many . TRBJ1-1 TRBV20-1
CASSLGIQGGSDTQYF TGTGCCAGCAGCTTAGGGATACAGGGTGGTTCAGATACGCAGTATTTT many . TRBJ2-3 TRBV7-9
CASSLDPQNTEAFF TGCGCCAGCAGCTTGGACCCCCAGAACACTGAAGCTTTCTTT many . TRBJ1-1 TRBV5-1
CSATNRLAALRYEQFF TGCAGTGCTACCAACCGACTAGCGGCCCTAAGGTATGAGCAGTTCTTC . TRBD2 TRBJ2-1 TRBV20-1
CGKGRSVQDGYTF TGCGGTAAAGGTCGGTCGGTCCAGGATGGCTACACCTTC . . TRBJ1-2 TRBV20-1
CASSLMSIKTNTEAFF TGTGCCAGCAGCTTAATGTCAATAAAAACGAACACTGAAGCTTTCTTT many . TRBJ1-1 TRBV7-9
CASSLEGTGTYEQYF TGTGCCAGCAGCTTAGAAGGGACAGGCACCTACGAGCAGTACTTC many TRBD1 TRBJ2-7 TRBV7-2
CASSLGRYEKLFF TGCGCCAGCAGCTTAGGACGCTATGAAAAACTGTTTTTT many . TRBJ1-4 TRBV5-1
CASSLRASGEYNEQFF TGCGCCAGCAGCTTGAGGGCTAGCGGGGAGTACAATGAGCAGTTCTTC many TRBD2 TRBJ2-1 TRBV5-1
CASSYEANRGSPLHF TGTGCCAGCAGTTACGAGGCTAACAGGGGTTCACCCCTCCACTTT many TRBD1 TRBJ1-6 TRBV7-2
CSALMRGGEQFF TGCAGCGCCCTCATGAGGGGGGGTGAGCAGTTCTTC few . TRBJ2-1 TRBV29-1
CASSKDRDEKLFF TGTGCCAGCAGCAAGGACAGGGATGAAAAACTGTTTTTT many TRBD1 TRBJ1-4 TRBV7-2
CSARVFGPTEAFF TGCAGTGCTAGAGTATTCGGTCCCACTGAAGCTTTCTTT many . TRBJ1-1 TRBV20-1
CASTGGENTEAFF TGTGCCAGCACCGGGGGGGAGAACACTGAAGCTTTCTTT many . TRBJ1-1 TRBV27
CSVLKAERVQETQYF TGCAGCGTTCTGAAAGCGGAAAGGGTCCAAGAGACCCAGTACTTC many . TRBJ2-5 TRBV29-1
CASSPLNGSYNSPLHF TGTGCCAGCTCACCACTAAACGGATCTTATAATTCACCCCTCCACTTT . . TRBJ1-6 TRBV18